Presented here are 19 T cell receptor beta chains from one specimen sequenced in a study of blood T cell repertoires in COVID-19. Assay: immunoSEQ multiplex PCR; the TCRdb copy retains only in-frame clones and omits some. The sample includes 200,000 to 250,000 clones, just under 85% seen only once; the top ten take 5% to 7%. Sample: peripheral blood. These TCRs come from an older woman with active or convalescent COVID-19.

This clone has just one count. V is TRBV14 and J is TRBJ2-7, with 9 bases aligning to TRBD1. The CDR3 is made up of 16 amino acids. V gave up 4 bases and J gave up 0 bases; unmatched junction bases: 7. Germline V gene data show CDR1 as SGHDN and CDR2 as FVKESK. As DNA, the CDR3 is TGTGCCAGCAGCCCCCTGGGACAGGGCAGCTCCTACGAGCAGTACTTC. Its protein is CASSPLGQGSSYEQYF.

The chain is built from TRBV5-1 and TRBJ2-3, with D perhaps TRBD1 (6 bases). Trimming took 2 bases from V and 10 from J, leaving 8 bases between them. The CDR3 extends over 11 amino acids. Germline values: CDR1 SGHRS, CDR2 YFSETQ. The CDR3 sequence is CASSFPGAQYF. CDR3 bases: TGCGCCAGCAGCTTCCCAGGGGCGCAGTATTTT. The full variable domain, rest sourced from reference TRBV5-1 and TRBJ2-3, is KAGVTQTPRYLIKTRGQQVTLSCSPISGHRSVSWYQQTPGQGLQFLFEYFSETQRNKGNFPGRFSGRQFSNSRSEMNVSTLELGDSALYLCASSFPGAQYFGPGTRLTVL.

The genes are TRBV6-6 and TRBJ1-1, with D unresolved. The V and J ends lost 2 bases and 2 bases respectively, with 12 bases between them. Germline V lookup: CDR1 MNHNY, CDR2 SVGAGI (reference sequence). The CDR3 sequence is 15 residues long. The CDR3 nucleotides read TGTGCCAGCAGTTACCAACCGGGAGTCAACACTGAAGCTTTCTTT. Translated: CASSYQPGVNTEAFF.

The genes are TRBV9 and TRBJ2-1; D is possibly TRBD2 (7 bases). V lost 7 bases, J lost 4 bases, and 15 bases lay in between. CDR3 length: 14 residues. Germline V lookup: CDR1 SGDLS, CDR2 YYNGEE. Written as DNA, the CDR3 is TGTGCCAGCGGCGATGGGGGGGCTTACAATGAGCAGTTCTTC. Translated, it gives CASGDGGAYNEQFF.

The rearrangement uses TRBV24-1 and TRBJ1-2, with TRBD1 identical over 7 bases. Germline CDR1 reads KGHDR; CDR2 reads SFDVKD. The CDR3 length is 14 residues. J lost 5 bases, V lost 5 bases, and 7 bases had no gene match. The CDR3 reads CATSAGPGGYGYTF. The DNA of the CDR3 is TGTGCCACCAGTGCAGGTCCAGGGGGTTATGGCTACACCTTC.

The CDR3 protein is CACGSGHLYEQYF. The CDR3, as DNA: TGTGCCTGTGGTTCCGGACACCTCTACGAGCAGTACTTC. The chain links TRBV30 to TRBJ2-7, with D perhaps TRBD1 (5 bases). This CDR3 has 13 amino acids. V was pared by 6 bases and J by 3 bases, with 15 bases between. Germline V CDR1 and CDR2: GTSNPN, SVGIG (reference sequence).

The chain employs TRBV3-1 (or the pseudogene TRBV3-2) and TRBJ2-5, with D possibly TRBD2 on 5 matching bases. This CDR3 contains 11 residues. The germline V gene has CDR1 LGHDT and CDR2 YNNKEL (reference sequence). V lost 8 bases and J 14 bases, leaving 18 bases between the germline ends. The CDR3 spells CASGWAGLRYF. The CDR3, as DNA: TGTGCCAGCGGGTGGGCTGGACTCCGATACTTC.

V is TRBV5-8 and J is TRBJ2-1, with 9 bases fitting TRBD1. The germline V gene encodes CDR1 SGHTS and CDR2 YDEGEE. The CDR3 runs 18 residues. Losses at the gene ends were 4 bases for V and 4 bases for J; bases not matched to a gene: 15. The CDR3 spells CASSPVGQGLRGYNEQFF. CDR3 sequence (DNA): TGTGCCAGCAGCCCGGTGGGACAGGGATTACGGGGGTACAATGAGCAGTTCTTC.

V usage is TRBV11-2 and J usage is TRBJ2-6; the D gene is possibly TRBD1 (5 bases). Looked up from germline, CDR1 is SGHAT and CDR2 is FQNNGV. Trimming removed 5 bases from V and 2 bases from J, with 13 bases in between. The CDR3 is 16 amino acids. Here the CDR3 reads CASSLPRGPGANVLTF. CDR3 DNA: TGTGCCAGCAGCCTCCCAAGGGGCCCTGGGGCCAACGTCCTGACTTTC.

V usage is TRBV7-2 and J usage is TRBJ2-1; 10 positions agree with TRBD2. Germline V gene sequence: CDR1 SGHTA, CDR2 FQGNSA. CDR3 size: 17 residues. The J segment lost 2 bases and the V segment lost 2 bases, leaving 6 bases of the junction unmatched. The CDR3 DNA sequence: TGTGCCAGCAGCTTATCGGCAGCGGGAGGGCCCTACAATGAGCAGTTCTTC. This gives the protein CASSLSAAGGPYNEQFF.

The chain links TRBV30 to TRBJ2-7; 9 bases are a match to TRBD1. With 2 bases clipped from V and 0 bases from J, the junction kept 5 bases outside the gene matches. The germline gives CDR1 GTSNPN, CDR2 SVGIG (reference sequence). This CDR3 has 15 amino acids. CDR3 in amino acids: CAWSPQTGGSYEQYF. The CDR3 region has the DNA TGTGCCTGGAGTCCGCAGACAGGGGGCTCCTACGAGCAGTACTTC.

This clone was detected only once. The chain joins TRBV5-1 to TRBJ2-2, with D perhaps TRBD1 (5 bases). V lost 0 bases and J 6 bases, leaving 12 bases between the germline ends. Germline V gene sequence: CDR1 SGHRS, CDR2 YFSETQ. This CDR3 comprises 15 residues. CDR3 nucleotides: TGCGCCAGCAGCTTGGAGCCAGGGTGGGCCGGGGAGCTGTTTTTT. Protein: CASSLEPGWAGELFF.

The J gene is TRBJ1-4, the V gene TRBV5-1; D is uncertain. V was trimmed by 4 bases and J by 0 bases, leaving 7 bases between them. The CDR3 extends over 14 amino acids. Per germline, CDR1 SGHRS and CDR2 YFSETQ. The chain's CDR3 is CASSAEATNEKLFF. The DNA for the CDR3 is TGCGCCAGCAGCGCCGAGGCAACTAATGAAAAACTGTTTTTT. Complete variable domain (other parts from reference TRBV5-1 and TRBJ1-4): KAGVTQTPRYLIKTRGQQVTLSCSPISGHRSVSWYQQTPGQGLQFLFEYFSETQRNKGNFPGRFSGRQFSNSRSEMNVSTLELGDSALYLCASSAEATNEKLFFGSGTQLSVL.

For the CDR3, the DNA is TGTGCCAGTACTACCCAGGAATCTAACTATGGCTACACCTTC. This codes for CASTTQESNYGYTF. The chain combines TRBV19 with TRBJ1-2; D remains unclear. The germline V gene has CDR1 LNHDA and CDR2 SQIVND (reference sequence). The V gene lost 7 bases and the J gene lost 0 bases, with 12 bases spanning the gap. CDR3 length: 14 amino acids.

Here the CDR3 DNA reads TGTGCCAGCAGCCCATGGACAGGGGTTACAGATACGCAGTATTTT. Translating it yields CASSPWTGVTDTQYF. The V and J genes are TRBV7-3 and TRBJ2-3; 9 positions match TRBD1. Germline CDR1 is SGHTA and CDR2 is FQGTGA. The CDR3 totals 15 residues. Trimming took 5 bases from V and 3 from J; bases not matched to a gene: 6. The whole variable domain, remainder taken from reference TRBV7-3 and TRBJ2-3, is GAGVSQTPSNKVTEKGKYVELRCDPISGHTALYWYRQSLGQGPEFLIYFQGTGAADDSGLPNDRFFAVRPEGSVSTLKIQRTERGDSAVYLCASSPWTGVTDTQYFGPGTRLTVL.

The chain uses TRBV7-9 and TRBJ2-5; possible D gene TRBD1, 6 bases. Germline V lookup: CDR1 SEHNR, CDR2 FQNEAQ (reference sequence). V lost 3 bases, J lost 5 bases, and 10 bases lay in between. This CDR3 has 13 residues. CDR3 nucleotides: TGTGCCAGCAGCTTTGGGGGCCTGGAGACCCAGTACTTC. Protein: CASSFGGLETQYF. Based on the CDR3 plus reference TRBV7-9 and TRBJ2-5, the full variable domain is DTGVSQNPRHKITKRGQNVTFRCDPISEHNRLYWYRQTLGQGPEFLTYFQNEAQLEKSRLLSDRFSAERPKGSFSTLEIQRTEQGDSAMYLCASSFGGLETQYFGPGTRLLVL.

The chain has TRBV19 and TRBJ2-2, with D perhaps matching TRBD2 (6 bases). Trimming took off 7 bases at V and 3 bases at J, with 15 bases between the two ends. In germline, CDR1 is LNHDA, CDR2 SQIVND (reference sequence). CDR3 length: 15 residues. CDR3 nucleotides: TGTGCCAGTACTTCCGGGAGAGTGGACACCGGGGAGCTGTTTTTT. This encodes CASTSGRVDTGELFF. The whole variable domain, remainder taken from reference TRBV19 and TRBJ2-2, is DGGITQSPKYLFRKEGQNVTLSCEQNLNHDAMYWYRQDPGQGLRLIYYSQIVNDFQKGDIAEGYSVSREKKESFPLTVTSAQKNPTAFYLCASTSGRVDTGELFFGEGSRLTVL.

This chain uses TRBV3-1 (or the pseudogene TRBV3-2) with TRBJ2-1; 8 nucleotides line up with TRBD2. Trimming took 4 bases from V and 8 from J; bases not matched to a gene: 7. Looked up from germline, CDR1 is LGHDT and CDR2 is YNNKEL (reference sequence). This CDR3 comprises 14 residues. The CDR3 DNA is TGTGCCAGCAGCCCCAACGGGGGGGCCGATGAGCAGTTCTTC. It codes for CASSPNGGADEQFF.

The table lists this clone with a count of one. The chain combines TRBV6-2 or TRBV6-3 with TRBJ1-5; 8 bases fit TRBD1. The CDR3 extends over 14 amino acids. With V trimmed by 6 bases and J by 6 bases, 7 bases remained unmatched. Germline assignment: CDR1 MNHEY and CDR2 SVGEGT. The CDR3 loop reads CASSPDRVAQPQHF. The CDR3 DNA sequence: TGTGCCAGCAGCCCGGACAGGGTCGCTCAGCCCCAGCATTTT.